A single sample is the source of the 10 T cell receptor beta chains below, sequenced in a study of T cell responses to AZD1222 COVID-19 vaccine. The repertoire was sequenced with immunoSEQ multiplex PCR; TCRdb's copy has only in-frame clones and lacks some. Among 150,000 to 200,000 clones listed, 94% were seen once. The input for sequencing was peripheral blood, taken 28 days after the second AZD1222 dose. The receptors were sampled from an adult who received the AZD1222 COVID-19 vaccine.

This sequence joins TRBV5-1 and TRBJ2-1; 9 bases match TRBD2. From germline, CDR1 is SGHRS and CDR2 YFSETQ. Unmatched junction bases numbered 23, after V lost 8 bases and J lost 11 bases. The CDR3 is 17 residues long. The CDR3 bases are TGCGCCAGTCATTTGACCGGGACTAGCAGAATACCATCTCAGCAGTTCTTC. Amino acids: CASHLTGTSRIPSQQFF.

This clone was seen only once. This chain links TRBV10-3 with TRBJ1-3; D perhaps matches TRBD1 (5 bases). This CDR3 comprises 16 residues. Trimming stripped 8 bases from V and 0 bases from J, with 17 bases between. Germline lookup yields CDR1 ENHRY and CDR2 SYGVKD. This CDR3 is CAIHDGGHTSGNTIYF. CDR3 in DNA: TGTGCCATCCATGACGGTGGACACACCTCTGGAAACACCATATATTTT.

The chain has TRBV10-3 and TRBJ1-2, with D perhaps matching TRBD1 (5 bases). CDR1 is ENHRY, CDR2 SYGVKD, per germline. Trimming pared 4 bases from V and 6 bases from J, leaving 12 bases between. The CDR3 runs 13 residues. The CDR3 is CAISGRGSDGYTF. The CDR3 DNA reads as TGTGCCATCAGTGGACGGGGCTCGGATGGCTACACCTTC.

J is TRBJ2-1 and V is TRBV7-8, with TRBD2 matching over 7 bases. The CDR3 has 18 residues. J lost 1 base, V lost 4 bases, and 13 bases had no gene match. CDR1 and CDR2 (germline): SGHVS, FQNEAQ. The CDR3 DNA is TGTGCCAGCAGCTCCCGCGGGGGTGGCGGGAGATCCTACAATGAGCAGTTCTTC. Its translation: CASSSRGGGGRSYNEQFF.

The rearrangement joins TRBV6-5 to TRBJ2-5; TRBD1 or TRBD2 may be the D gene (5 bases each). This CDR3 comprises 15 residues. V was clipped by 6 bases and J by 1 base, with 15 bases between them. The germline V gene encodes CDR1 MNHEY and CDR2 SVGAGI. The CDR3 sequence is CASRTGAPVQETQYF. The CDR3 region has the DNA TGTGCCAGCAGGACCGGGGCACCCGTCCAAGAGACCCAGTACTTC.

The chain carries TRBV5-8 and TRBJ1-2, with 7 nucleotides matching TRBD1. Germline V gene lookup returns CDR1 SGHTS and CDR2 YDEGEE. The CDR3 length is 14 residues. Trimming cost V 0 bases and J 4 bases; bases outside gene matches: 3. The CDR3 DNA reads TGTGCCAGCAGCTTGGACAGGGGACCCTATGGCTACACCTTC. The encoded protein is CASSLDRGPYGYTF.

This chain uses TRBV10-1 with TRBJ2-3; D is tentatively TRBD1 or TRBD2 (5 bases each). The germline V gene encodes CDR1 WNHNN and CDR2 SYGVQD (reference sequence). The V end was cut by 2 bases, the J end by 2 bases, with 14 bases between. The CDR3 spans 16 residues. The CDR3 is CASSEPRGYSTDTQYF. CDR3 nucleotide sequence: TGCGCCAGCAGTGAGCCCCGGGGCTACTCCACAGATACGCAGTATTTT.

In its sample, this clone was seen once. The chain carries TRBV5-5 and TRBJ1-2, with D tentatively TRBD1 (5 bases). Germline V gives CDR1 SGHKS, CDR2 YYEKEE (reference sequence). The CDR3 contains 13 residues. V gave up 3 bases and J gave up 3 bases, with 9 bases separating them. The CDR3 bases are TGTGCCAGCAGCTGGCAGGGTGACTATGGCTACACCTTC. Its translation: CASSWQGDYGYTF.

This sequence joins TRBV6-5 and TRBJ2-1, with 8 bases aligning to TRBD2. Unmatched junction bases numbered 12, after V lost 6 bases and J lost 11 bases. The CDR3 has 14 amino acids. Germline-derived CDR1 and CDR2 are MNHEY and SVGAGI. Here the CDR3 reads CASSLAGRETQQFF. The CDR3 nucleotides read TGTGCCAGCAGCTTAGCGGGACGCGAGACTCAGCAGTTCTTC.

The chain couples TRBV27 to TRBJ1-1, with D maybe TRBD1 (6 bases). V was shortened by 1 base and J by 5 bases, with 23 bases between the two germline ends. Germline loops: CDR1 MNHEY, CDR2 SMNVEV (reference sequence). CDR3 size: 18 residues. In DNA form, the CDR3 reads TGTGCCAGCAGTTTATTTACCCTAAGACAGGCCCGGGGAACTGAAGCTTTCTTT. Residues: CASSLFTLRQARGTEAFF.